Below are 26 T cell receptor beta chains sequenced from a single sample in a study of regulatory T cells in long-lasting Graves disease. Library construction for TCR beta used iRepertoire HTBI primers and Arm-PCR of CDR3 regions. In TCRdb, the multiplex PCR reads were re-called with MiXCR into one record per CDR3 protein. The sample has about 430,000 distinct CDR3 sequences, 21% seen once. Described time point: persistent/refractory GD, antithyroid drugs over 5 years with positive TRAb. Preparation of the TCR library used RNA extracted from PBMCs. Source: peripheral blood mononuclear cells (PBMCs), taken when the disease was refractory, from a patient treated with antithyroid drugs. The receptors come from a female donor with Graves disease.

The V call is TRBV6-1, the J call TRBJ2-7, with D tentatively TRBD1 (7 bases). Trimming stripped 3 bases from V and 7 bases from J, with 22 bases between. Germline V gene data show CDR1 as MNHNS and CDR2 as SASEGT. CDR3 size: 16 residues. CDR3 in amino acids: CASSDYPGTEEGEQYF. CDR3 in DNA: TGTGCCAGCAGTGACTACCCCGGGACAGAGGAGGGGGAGCAGTACTTC.

DNA of the CDR3: TGTGCCAGCAGCTTTAGGACAGACAATCAGCCCCAGCATTTT. Translated: CASSFRTDNQPQHF. This rearrangement joins TRBV13 to TRBJ1-5; TRBD1 is a possible D gene (6 bases). The ends were cut back, 3 bases at V and 3 bases at J, with 9 bases in the middle. The CDR3 loop spans 14 amino acids. Germline V gene data show CDR1 as PRHDT and CDR2 as FYEKMQ (reference sequence).

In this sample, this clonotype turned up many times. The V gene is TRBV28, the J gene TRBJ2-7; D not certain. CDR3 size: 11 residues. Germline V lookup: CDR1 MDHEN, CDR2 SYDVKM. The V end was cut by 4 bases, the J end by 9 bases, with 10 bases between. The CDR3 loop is CASSSPRMQYF. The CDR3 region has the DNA TGTGCCAGCAGTTCCCCCAGAATGCAGTACTTC.

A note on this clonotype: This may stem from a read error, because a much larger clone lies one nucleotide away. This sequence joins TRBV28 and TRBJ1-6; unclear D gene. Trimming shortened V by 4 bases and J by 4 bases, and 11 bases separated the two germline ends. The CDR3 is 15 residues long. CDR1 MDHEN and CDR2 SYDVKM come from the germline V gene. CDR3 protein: CASSSTEDYNSPLHF. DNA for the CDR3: TGTGCCAGCAGTTCTACAGAAGATTATAATTCACCCCTCCACTTT.

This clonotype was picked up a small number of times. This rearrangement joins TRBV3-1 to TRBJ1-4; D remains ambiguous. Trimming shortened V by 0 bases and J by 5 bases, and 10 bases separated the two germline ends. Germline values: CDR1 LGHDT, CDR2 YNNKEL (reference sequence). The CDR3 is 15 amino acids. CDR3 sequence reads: CASSQDWGVNEKLFF. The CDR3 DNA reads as TGTGCCAGCAGCCAAGATTGGGGAGTCAATGAAAAACTGTTTTTT.

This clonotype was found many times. The CDR3 is CASSLGSQDNQPQHF. The CDR3 DNA reads TGTGCCAGCAGTTTAGGTTCACAGGATAATCAGCCCCAGCATTTT. The chain employs TRBV12-3 or TRBV12-4 and TRBJ1-5; a weak D match, TRBD1 (5 bases). The CDR3 has 15 residues. V lost 1 base and J 4 bases, leaving 11 bases between the germline ends.

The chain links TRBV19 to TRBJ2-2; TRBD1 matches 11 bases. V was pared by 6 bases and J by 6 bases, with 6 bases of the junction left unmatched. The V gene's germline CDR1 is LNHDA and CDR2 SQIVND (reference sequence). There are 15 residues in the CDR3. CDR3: CASSKGTGGAGELFF. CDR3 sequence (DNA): TGTGCCAGTAGCAAAGGGACAGGGGGGGCCGGGGAGCTGTTTTTT.

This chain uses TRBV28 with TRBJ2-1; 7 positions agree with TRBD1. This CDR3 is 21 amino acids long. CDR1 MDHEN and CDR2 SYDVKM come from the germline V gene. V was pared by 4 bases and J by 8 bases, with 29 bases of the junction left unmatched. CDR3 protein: CASSSARGQRKDETGFHEQFF. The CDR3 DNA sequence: TGTGCCAGCAGTTCCGCTCGGGGACAGAGAAAGGACGAAACGGGCTTCCATGAGCAGTTCTTC.

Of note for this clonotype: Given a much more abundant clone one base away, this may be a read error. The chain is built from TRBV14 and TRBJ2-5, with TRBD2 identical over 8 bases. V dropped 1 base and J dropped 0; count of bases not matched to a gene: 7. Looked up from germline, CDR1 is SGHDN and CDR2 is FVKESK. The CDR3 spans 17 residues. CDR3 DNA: TGTGCCAGCAGCCAAGGAAAACTAGCGGAGCACCAAGAGACCCAGTACTTC. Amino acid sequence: CASSQGKLAEHQETQYF.

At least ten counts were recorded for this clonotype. For the CDR3, the DNA is TGTGCCAGCTCACCTGACAGAACCGGGGAGCTGTTTTTT. Amino acid sequence: CASSPDRTGELFF. The V call is TRBV18, the J call TRBJ2-2; maybe TRBD1 (5 bases). Looked up from germline, CDR1 is KGHSH and CDR2 is LQKENI. This CDR3 has 13 amino acids. V lost 3 bases, J lost 5 bases, and 7 bases lay in between.

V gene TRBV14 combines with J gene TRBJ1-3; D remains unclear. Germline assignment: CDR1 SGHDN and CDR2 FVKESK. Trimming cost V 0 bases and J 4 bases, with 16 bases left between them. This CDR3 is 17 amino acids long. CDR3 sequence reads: CASSQDRPQSYGNTIYF. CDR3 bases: TGTGCCAGCAGCCAAGATCGGCCCCAAAGCTACGGAAACACCATATATTTT.

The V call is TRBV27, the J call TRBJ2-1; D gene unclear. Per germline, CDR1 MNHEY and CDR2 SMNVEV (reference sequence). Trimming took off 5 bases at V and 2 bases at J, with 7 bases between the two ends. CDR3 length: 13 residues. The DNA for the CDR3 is TGTGCCAGCAGTGTTGGGACCTACAATGAGCAGTTCTTC. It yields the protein CASSVGTYNEQFF.

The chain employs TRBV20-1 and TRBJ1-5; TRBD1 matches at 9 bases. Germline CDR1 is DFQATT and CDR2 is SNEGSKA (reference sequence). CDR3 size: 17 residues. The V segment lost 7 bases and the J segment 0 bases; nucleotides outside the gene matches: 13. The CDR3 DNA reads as TGCAGTGTCAACAGGGGGCTTGGGGACCATAGCAATCAGCCCCAGCATTTT. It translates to CSVNRGLGDHSNQPQHF.

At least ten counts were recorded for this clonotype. CDR3 DNA sequence: TGTGCCAGCAGTGAAGGGGCTTACGAGCAGTACTTC. Translated, it gives CASSEGAYEQYF. The chain combines TRBV2 with TRBJ2-7; no clear D gene. V lost 1 base, J lost 4 bases, and 5 bases lay in between. The CDR3 is made up of 12 amino acids. The V gene's germline CDR1 is SNHLY and CDR2 FYNNEI. Full variable domain (remainder filled in from reference TRBV2 and TRBJ2-7): EPEVTQTPSHQVTQMGQEVILRCVPISNHLYFYWYRQILGQKVEFLVSFYNNEISEKSEIFDDQFSVERPDGSNFTLKIRSTKLEDSAMYFCASSEGAYEQYFGPGTRLTVT.

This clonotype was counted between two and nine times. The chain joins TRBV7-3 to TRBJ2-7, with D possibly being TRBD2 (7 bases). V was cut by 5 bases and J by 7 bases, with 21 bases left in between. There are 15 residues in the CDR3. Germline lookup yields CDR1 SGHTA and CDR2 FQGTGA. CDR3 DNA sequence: TGTGCCAGCAGCCCGGGGGCCGGGACGGGGGGAGAGCAGTACTTC. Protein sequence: CASSPGAGTGGEQYF. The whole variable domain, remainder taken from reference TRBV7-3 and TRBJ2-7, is GAGVSQTPSNKVTEKGKYVELRCDPISGHTALYWYRQSLGQGPEFLIYFQGTGAADDSGLPNDRFFAVRPEGSVSTLKIQRTERGDSAVYLCASSPGAGTGGEQYFGPGTRLTVT.

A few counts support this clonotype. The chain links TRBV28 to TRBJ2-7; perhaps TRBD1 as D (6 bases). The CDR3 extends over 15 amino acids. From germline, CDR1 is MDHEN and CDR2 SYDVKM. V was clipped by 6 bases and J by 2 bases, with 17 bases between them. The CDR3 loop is CASSLDSFSAYEQYF. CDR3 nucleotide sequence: TGTGCCAGCAGCCTGGACAGCTTCTCGGCCTACGAGCAGTACTTC.

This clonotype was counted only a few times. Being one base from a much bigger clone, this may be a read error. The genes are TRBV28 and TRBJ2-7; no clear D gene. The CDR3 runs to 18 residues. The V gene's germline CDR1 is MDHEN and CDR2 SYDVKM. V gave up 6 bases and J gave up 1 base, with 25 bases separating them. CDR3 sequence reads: CASSLGSWALGSSYEQYF. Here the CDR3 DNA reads TGTGCCAGCAGCCTAGGGTCATGGGCGTTGGGTAGTTCCTACGAGCAGTACTTC.

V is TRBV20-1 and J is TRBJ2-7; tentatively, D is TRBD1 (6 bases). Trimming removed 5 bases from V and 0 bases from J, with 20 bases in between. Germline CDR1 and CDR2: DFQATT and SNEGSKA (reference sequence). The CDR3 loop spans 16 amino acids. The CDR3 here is CSAGQPGHQLSYEQYF. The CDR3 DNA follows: TGCAGTGCTGGACAACCGGGACACCAACTCTCCTACGAGCAGTACTTC.

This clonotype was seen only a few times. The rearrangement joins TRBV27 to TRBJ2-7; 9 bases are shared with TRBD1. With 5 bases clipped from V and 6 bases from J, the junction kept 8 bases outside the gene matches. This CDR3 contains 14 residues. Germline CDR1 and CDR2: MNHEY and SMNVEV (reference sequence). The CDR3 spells CASSLLGQGLEQYF. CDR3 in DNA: TGTGCCAGCAGTCTTTTAGGACAGGGGCTCGAGCAGTACTTC.

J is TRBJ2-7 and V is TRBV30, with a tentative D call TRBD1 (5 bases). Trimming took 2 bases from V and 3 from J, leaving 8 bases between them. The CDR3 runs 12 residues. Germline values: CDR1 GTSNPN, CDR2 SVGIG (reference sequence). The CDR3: CAWSSDSYEQYF. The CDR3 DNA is TGTGCCTGGAGTAGTGACAGCTACGAGCAGTACTTC. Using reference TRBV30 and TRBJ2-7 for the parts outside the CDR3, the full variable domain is SQTIHQWPATLVQPVGSPLSLECTVEGTSNPNLYWYRQAAGRGLQLLFYSVGIGQISSEVPQNLSASRPQDRQFILSSKKLLLSDSGFYLCAWSSDSYEQYFGPGTRLTVT.

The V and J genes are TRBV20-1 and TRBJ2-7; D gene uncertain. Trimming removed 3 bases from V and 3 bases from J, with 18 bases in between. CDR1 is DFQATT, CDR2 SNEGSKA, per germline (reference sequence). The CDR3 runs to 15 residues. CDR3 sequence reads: CSASDTGAASYEQYF. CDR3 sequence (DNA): TGCAGTGCTAGCGACACTGGTGCCGCTAGCTACGAGCAGTACTTC.

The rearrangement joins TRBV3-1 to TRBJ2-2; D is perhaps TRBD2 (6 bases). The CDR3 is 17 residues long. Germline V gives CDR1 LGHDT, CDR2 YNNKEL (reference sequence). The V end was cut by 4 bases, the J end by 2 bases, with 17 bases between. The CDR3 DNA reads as TGTGCCAGCAGCCGCCTCGGCATTAGCGGAAACACCGGGGAGCTGTTTTTT. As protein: CASSRLGISGNTGELFF. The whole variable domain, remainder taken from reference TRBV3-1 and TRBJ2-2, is DTAVSQTPKYLVTQMGNDKSIKCEQNLGHDTMYWYKQDSKKFLKIMFSYNNKELIINETVPNRFSPKSPDKAHLNLHINSLELGDSAVYFCASSRLGISGNTGELFFGEGSRLTVL.

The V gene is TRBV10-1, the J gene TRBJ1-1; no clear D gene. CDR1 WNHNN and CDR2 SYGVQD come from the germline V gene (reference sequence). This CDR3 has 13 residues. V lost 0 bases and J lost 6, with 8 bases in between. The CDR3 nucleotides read TGCGCCAGCAGTGAGTCGTTCCCGGCTGAAGCTTTCTTT. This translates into CASSESFPAEAFF.

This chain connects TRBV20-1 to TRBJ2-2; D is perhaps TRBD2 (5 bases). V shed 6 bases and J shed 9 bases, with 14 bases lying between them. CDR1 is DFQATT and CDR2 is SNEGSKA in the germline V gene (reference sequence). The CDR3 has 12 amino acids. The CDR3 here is CSAPIPGRELFF. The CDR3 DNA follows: TGCAGTGCCCCTATCCCGGGGAGGGAGCTGTTTTTT.

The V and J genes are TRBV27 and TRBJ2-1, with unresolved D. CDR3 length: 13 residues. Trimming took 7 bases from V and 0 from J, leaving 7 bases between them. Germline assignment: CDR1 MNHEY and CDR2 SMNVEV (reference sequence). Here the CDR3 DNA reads TGTGCCAGCATCTCCGGCTCCTACAATGAGCAGTTCTTC. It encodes CASISGSYNEQFF.

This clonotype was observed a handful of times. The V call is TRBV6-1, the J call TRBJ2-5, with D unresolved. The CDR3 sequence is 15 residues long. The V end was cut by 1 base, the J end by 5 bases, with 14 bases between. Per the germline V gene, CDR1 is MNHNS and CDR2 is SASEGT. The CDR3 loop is CASSEEVLAWETQYF. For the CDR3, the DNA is TGTGCCAGCAGTGAAGAGGTTCTGGCCTGGGAGACCCAGTACTTC.